A single sample is the source of the 4 T cell receptor beta chains below, sequenced in a study of T cells in Graves' hyperthyroidism and ophthalmopathy. TCR beta CDR3 regions were amplified from RNA. The TCR CDR3 was amplified in a first-round RT-PCR using the HTBI primer set. Each CDR3 protein gets one entry after TCRdb re-called the multiplex PCR reads with MiXCR. Of tens of thousands of distinct CDR3 sequences in the sample, approximately 52% were seen once. The sequenced material came from blood. Every receptor here comes from a woman in her thirties or forties with Graves' ophthalmopathy.

This chain joins TRBV9 and TRBJ2-7; TRBD2 matches 12 bases. The CDR3 covers 16 residues. V shed 3 bases, J shed 5 bases, and the junction held 9 bases outside the gene matches. Germline-derived CDR1 and CDR2 are SGDLS and YYNGEE. CDR3 loop: CASSGQTSGSIHEQYF. The CDR3 DNA is TGTGCCAGCAGCGGTCAGACTAGCGGGAGTATCCACGAGCAGTACTTC.

The rearrangement uses TRBV12-2 and TRBJ1-2; the listed D gene, TRBD1, was not tested against the DNA. TRBV12-2 is a pseudogene locus. The CDR3 has 16 residues. For the CDR3, the DNA is TGTGCAAGTCGCTTAGGGCACTCCAGGGAAAACTATGGCTACACCTTC. Protein product: CASRLGHSRENYGYTF.

This clonotype has a handful of counts. This sequence joins TRBV19 and TRBJ1-2, with TRBD1 identical over 9 bases. J was trimmed by 5 bases and V by 9 bases; bases with no gene match: 10. Per the germline V gene, CDR1 is LNHDA and CDR2 is SQIVND (reference sequence). This CDR3 comprises 14 residues. The CDR3 reads CASPSGTGIYGYTF. In DNA, the CDR3 is TGTGCCAGCCCCTCCGGGACAGGGATTTATGGCTACACCTTC.

V is TRBV6-4 and J is TRBJ1-5; D may be TRBD1 (5 bases). CDR1 is MRHNA, CDR2 SNTAGT, per germline. The CDR3 totals 15 residues. Trimming pared 2 bases from V and 1 base from J, leaving 9 bases between. The CDR3: CASSDPRDSNQPQHF. DNA for the CDR3: TGTGCCAGCAGTGACCCCAGGGACAGCAATCAGCCCCAGCATTTT.